This T cell receptor beta chain was found in a study of OX40 agonist ivuxolimab in advanced cancers. As for the study more broadly: The costimulatory receptor OX40 (CD134) was targeted by ivuxolimab, a fully human IgG2 agonistic monoclonal antibody. In the dose-escalation cohort, 82.7% of patients were male, and the mean age was around 60 years, with a range of roughly 20 to 79. Of the 50 to 55 dose-escalation patients, hepatocellular carcinoma was present in approximately 20, melanoma in roughly 15, renal cell carcinoma in 9 and head and neck cancer in 9. Patients were allowed to have had prior anti-PD-1, anti-PD-L1 or anti-CTLA-4 therapy, and 40% of the dose-escalation patients had been treated with checkpoint inhibitors. The paper reports the monotherapy dose-escalation portion (N ≈ 52 patients) of the phase I ivuxolimab trial. Peripheral TCRbeta sequencing was intended to test whether TCR sequence diversity was altered and clonal T-cell expansion was caused by ivuxolimab. Three dose-escalation patients achieved partial responses, one with hepatocellular carcinoma and two with cutaneous melanoma. Intravenous ivuxolimab was administered to patients every 2 weeks at six dose levels: 0.01, 0.1, 0.3, 1.5, 3 and 10 mg/kg.

A remark on this clone: Its antigen target is currently unknown. Qualities for individual bases were not recorded, and no much larger clone is one base off.

Overall results and qualifications from the work: At doses of 0.1 to 3.0 mg/kg, clonal expansion of both CD4+ and CD8+ blood T cells was observed from baseline to week 6. After ivuxolimab, more expanded clones were found on average in CD8+ T cells than in CD4+ T cells. Low levels of normalized T-cell clonal expansion were also shown by some nonresponding patients. Partial responders in the 0.1-3.0 mg/kg groups had among the lowest normalized peripheral clonal expansion, especially among CD8+ T cells. Which antigens the clonally expanded peripheral T cells were specific for was not determined.

The trial excluded patients who had a history of autoimmune disease or were on systemic immunosuppression. Peripheral blood for TCR sequencing was drawn from every dose cohort at baseline, at cycle 4 day 1 and at cycle 7 day 1. The samples were drawn from a first-in-human, open-label, multicenter phase I dose-escalation trial of ivuxolimab. Adults with locally advanced or metastatic melanoma, renal cell carcinoma, hepatocellular carcinoma or head and neck squamous cell carcinoma were enrolled in the trial. Before TCR sequencing, CD4+ and CD8+ T cells were separately sorted from peripheral blood. Its CDR3 holds 14 amino acids, cysteine through phenylalanine. Only the CDR3 region is kept as DNA, spanning 42 bases read in frame from base 1. Based on the germline V gene, the CDR1 and CDR2 sequences are SGHRS and YFSETQ. Trimming leaves V shorter by 4 bases and J shorter by 5 bases, with the junction holding 8 bases beyond the gene matches.

To sequence the TCRbeta CDR3 region, genomic DNA was isolated from the sorted cells. TCRbeta CDR3 regions were sequenced using the immunoSEQ Assay. Here the immuneACCESS table is served through TCRdb, limited to in-frame sequences with V and J called. Missing clones are a known gap in these copies; in checked studies unresolved V genes cover under half, and the rest lacks a known reason. The sample table records 70,000 or so clones; 90% of these occur just once. 10% of the sample is held by the ten biggest clonotypes. The clonotype originates from an adult with an advanced solid tumor such as melanoma, head and neck, liver or kidney cancer. Material: CD4+ or CD8+ T cells sorted from blood, obtained in a trial of the OX40 agonist ivuxolimab. The rearrangement joined TRBV5-1 to TRBJ2-5; 7 junctional bases match TRBD1. The DNA is as follows: TGCGCCAGCAGCCCCTCGACAGGGCGGGAGACCCAGTACTTC. Its protein is CASSPSTGRETQYF.